The clone carrying this TCR beta chain showed up just a few times. Its matching antigen is unknown. The CDR3 runs 14 residues. Germline V gene sequence: CDR1 SGHKS, CDR2 YYEKEE (reference sequence). With 3 bases removed from V and 2 bases from J, the gap between germline ends came to 12 bases. TCRdb redid the calling of the RACE reads with MiXCR, one entry per CDR3 protein. Here the sample spans around 380,000 distinct CDR3 sequences, around 5% being singletons. The data were obtained in a study of human T cells and chemical hapten exposure. Regarding the study as a whole: In comparison with controls, expanded TCRs gave rise to a significantly larger number of large CDR3 similarity clusters.

As for time point: patch test 1, 2 weeks after DPC sensitization. Treatment of the sample: therapeutic diphenylcyclopropenone sensitization with weekly scalp DPC. The chain carries TRBV5-5 and TRBJ2-7; D is unresolved. The material was whole blood, obtained in connection with sensitization to the hapten diphenylcyclopropenone (DPC). The sequence was obtained from a woman between 45 and 60 years old with alopecia areata. Some clones in this sample may be carry-over from other donors' samples. CDR3 amino acids: CASSWNDGAYEQYF. The CDR3 DNA sequence: TGTGCCAGCAGCTGGAACGACGGAGCCTACGAGCAGTACTTC.